Below, 6 T cell receptor beta chains from the same sample are listed, as sequenced in a study of blood T cell repertoires in COVID-19. Produced via immunoSEQ multiplex PCR; TCRdb's table is partial and in-frame only. The sample holds 250,000 to 350,000 clones, 70% to 90% seen once. The material sequenced was peripheral blood. The receptors here all came from a man aged 18 to 29 with active or convalescent COVID-19.

In the case of this clone: At the DNA level, this CDR3 is encoded by other sequences in the same sample as well. The genes are TRBV4-1 and TRBJ1-1; D is unclear. The V and J ends lost 0 bases and 1 base respectively, with 3 bases between them. CDR1 is MGHRA, CDR2 YSYEKL, per germline. This CDR3 is built from 13 residues. CDR3 region: CASSQDRNTEAFF. DNA for the CDR3: TGCGCCAGCAGCCAAGATAGGAACACTGAAGCTTTCTTT.

The CDR3 nucleotides are TGTGCCAGCAGCCCACGCCCGGGACAGGGTTTAAATCGTGCTGAAGCTTTCTTT. Residues: CASSPRPGQGLNRAEAFF. The rearrangement joins TRBV11-2 to TRBJ1-1, with TRBD1 identical over 9 bases. Germline CDR1 is SGHAT and CDR2 is FQNNGV. With V trimmed by 5 bases and J by 6 bases, 19 bases remained unmatched. The CDR3 consists of 18 residues.

The chain carries TRBV7-2 and TRBJ2-7, with D unresolved. Trimming cost V 5 bases and J 7 bases, with 21 bases left between them. The CDR3 loop spans 15 amino acids. The germline gives CDR1 SGHTA, CDR2 FQGNSA. CDR3 nucleotide sequence: TGTGCCAGCAGCCCTTGGTCCAGCGTTAATCAGGAGCAGTACTTC. This gives the protein CASSPWSSVNQEQYF.

The chain is built from TRBV12-5 and TRBJ1-1, with D possibly TRBD1 on 6 matching bases. Trimming cost V 5 bases and J 5 bases, with 12 bases left between them. Germline values: CDR1 LGHNT, CDR2 FRNRAP. The CDR3 runs to 13 residues. The CDR3 loop reads CASGPTGPTEAFF. CDR3 DNA: TGTGCTAGTGGTCCGACAGGCCCTACTGAAGCTTTCTTT.

This chain joins TRBV4-3 and TRBJ2-7; 8 bases are shared with TRBD2. The CDR3 sequence is 16 residues long. From germline, CDR1 is LGHNA and CDR2 YSLEER. Losses at the gene ends were 3 bases for V and 0 bases for J; bases not matched to a gene: 7. This CDR3 reads CASSQDPGGGSYEQYF. Written as DNA, the CDR3 is TGCGCCAGCAGCCAGGACCCGGGGGGGGGCTCCTACGAGCAGTACTTC.

V gene TRBV5-1 combines with J gene TRBJ1-2; 10 bases agree with TRBD1. The CDR3 is 15 amino acids. The J segment lost 7 bases and the V segment lost 2 bases, leaving 8 bases of the junction unmatched. CDR1 and CDR2 from the germline V gene are SGHRS and YFSETQ. CDR3 amino acids: CASSFFGTGAFGYTF. CDR3 bases: TGCGCCAGCAGCTTCTTCGGGACAGGGGCTTTTGGCTACACCTTC.